This T cell receptor (beta chain) was documented in a study of early T cells in non-severe SARS-CoV-2 infection. About the study: The chains were unpaired, and the sequenced material was bulk RNA from unsorted whole blood.

Trimming cost V 5 bases and J 5 bases; bases outside gene matches: 8. Germline V CDR1 and CDR2: LGHDT, YNNKEL (reference sequence). The CDR3 is 15 amino acids. MiXCR, applied by TCRdb to the 5' RACE reads, yields one record per CDR3 protein. The sample carries 60,000 or so distinct CDR3 sequences, roughly a tenth recorded once. This sequence joins TRBV3-1 and TRBJ2-5; 10 bases match TRBD2. This TCR came from an adult who was a healthcare worker with PCR-confirmed SARS-CoV-2 infection or an uninfected control (not recorded which). The sample taken for sequencing was whole blood. CDR3 sequence (DNA): TGTGCCAGCAGCACGTCCGGGACTAGCGTCGAGACCCAGTACTTC. Translating gives CASSTSGTSVETQYF.